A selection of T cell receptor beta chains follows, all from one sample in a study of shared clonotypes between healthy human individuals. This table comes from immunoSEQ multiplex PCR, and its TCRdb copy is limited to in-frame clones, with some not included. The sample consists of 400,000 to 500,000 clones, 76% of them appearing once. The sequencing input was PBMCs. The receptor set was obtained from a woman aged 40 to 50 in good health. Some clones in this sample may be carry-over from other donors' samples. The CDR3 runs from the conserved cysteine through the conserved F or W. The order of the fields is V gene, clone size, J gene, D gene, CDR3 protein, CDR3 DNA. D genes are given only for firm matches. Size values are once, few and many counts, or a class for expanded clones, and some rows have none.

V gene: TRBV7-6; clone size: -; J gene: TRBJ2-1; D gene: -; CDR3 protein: CASSLRSGPYNEQFF; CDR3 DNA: TGTGCCAGCAGCTTAAGAAGCGGGCCCTACAATGAGCAGTTCTTC
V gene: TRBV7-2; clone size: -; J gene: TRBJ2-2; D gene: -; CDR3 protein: CASSPRKGGELFF; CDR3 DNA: TGTGCCAGCAGCCCCCGGAAGGGCGGGGAGCTGTTTTTT
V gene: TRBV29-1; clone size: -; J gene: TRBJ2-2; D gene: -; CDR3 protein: CSPPAGSNTGELFF; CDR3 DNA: TGCAGCCCACCCGCGGGATCGAACACCGGGGAGCTGTTTTTT
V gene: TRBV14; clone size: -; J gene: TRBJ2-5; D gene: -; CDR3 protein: CASSQGFGAATQETQYF; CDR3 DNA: TGTGCCAGCAGCCAAGGCTTCGGGGCAGCCACACAAGAGACCCAGTACTTC
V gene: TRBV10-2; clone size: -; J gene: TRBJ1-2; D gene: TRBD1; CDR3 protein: CASALGGQGANGYGYTF; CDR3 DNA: TGCGCCAGCGCTCTGGGGGGACAGGGGGCGAACGGCTATGGCTACACCTTC
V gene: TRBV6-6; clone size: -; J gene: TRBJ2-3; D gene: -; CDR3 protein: CASSSLGGIGTDTQYF; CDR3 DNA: TGTGCCAGCAGTTCCCTCGGGGGCATTGGCACAGATACGCAGTATTTT
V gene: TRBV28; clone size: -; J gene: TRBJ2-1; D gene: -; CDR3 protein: CASSLPGPTQNEQFF; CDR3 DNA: TGTGCCAGCAGTTTGCCGGGGCCCACACAAAATGAGCAGTTCTTC
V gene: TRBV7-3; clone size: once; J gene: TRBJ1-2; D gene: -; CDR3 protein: CASSAGAGYTF; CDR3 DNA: TGTGCCAGCAGCGCGGGGGCGGGCTACACCTTC
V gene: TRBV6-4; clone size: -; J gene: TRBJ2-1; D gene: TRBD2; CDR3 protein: CASSDSGLASRNEQFF; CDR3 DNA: TGTGCCAGCAGTGACTCTGGACTAGCGTCGAGGAATGAGCAGTTCTTC
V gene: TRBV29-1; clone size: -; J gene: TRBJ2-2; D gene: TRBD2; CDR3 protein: CSVGLAGGVTGELFF; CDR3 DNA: TGCAGCGTTGGACTAGCGGGAGGTGTCACCGGGGAGCTGTTTTTT
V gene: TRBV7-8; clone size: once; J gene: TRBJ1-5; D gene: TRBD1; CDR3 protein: CASSLRGEQPQHF; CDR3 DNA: TGTGCCAGCAGTCTCAGGGGGGAGCAGCCCCAGCATTTT
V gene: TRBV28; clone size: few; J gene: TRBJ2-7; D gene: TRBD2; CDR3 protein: CASRPGGAGGEQYF; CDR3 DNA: TGTGCCAGCAGACCCGGGGGCGCGGGGGGCGAGCAGTACTTC
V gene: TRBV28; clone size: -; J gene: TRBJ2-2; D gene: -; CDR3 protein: CASSLRGFGTGELFF; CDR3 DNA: TGTGCCAGCAGTTTACGGGGGTTTGGAACCGGGGAGCTGTTTTTT
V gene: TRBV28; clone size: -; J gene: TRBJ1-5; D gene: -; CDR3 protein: CASRLSRNQPQHF; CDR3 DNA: TGTGCCAGCAGGTTGTCCAGGAATCAGCCCCAGCATTTT
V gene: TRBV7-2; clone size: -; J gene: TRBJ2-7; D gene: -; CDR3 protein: CASSLDRLGSYEQYF; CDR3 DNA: TGTGCCAGCAGCCTCGACAGGTTAGGGTCCTACGAGCAGTACTTC
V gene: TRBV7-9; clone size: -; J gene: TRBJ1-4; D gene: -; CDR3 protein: CASSLTGGDEKLFF; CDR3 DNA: TGTGCCAGCAGCTTGACAGGAGGGGATGAAAAACTGTTTTTT
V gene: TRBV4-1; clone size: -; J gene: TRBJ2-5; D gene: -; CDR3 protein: CASSQQGKETQYF; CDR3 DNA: TGCGCCAGCAGCCAGCAGGGCAAAGAGACCCAGTACTTC
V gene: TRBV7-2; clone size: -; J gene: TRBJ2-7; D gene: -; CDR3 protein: CASSLAVSSGGYEQYF; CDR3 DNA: TGTGCCAGCAGCTTAGCTGTGAGTAGCGGTGGCTACGAGCAGTACTTC
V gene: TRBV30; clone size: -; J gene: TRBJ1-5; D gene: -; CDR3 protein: CAWSAAGGNQPQHF; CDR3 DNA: TGTGCCTGGAGTGCCGCAGGGGGCAATCAGCCCCAGCATTTT
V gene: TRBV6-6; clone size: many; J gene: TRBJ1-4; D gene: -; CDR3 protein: CASSPRVGEKLFF; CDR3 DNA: TGTGCCAGCAGTCCCAGGGTTGGAGAAAAACTGTTTTTT
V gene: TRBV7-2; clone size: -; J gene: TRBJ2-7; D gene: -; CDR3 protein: CASSLDWDRYEQYF; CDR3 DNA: TGTGCCAGCAGCTTAGATTGGGACCGCTACGAGCAGTACTTC
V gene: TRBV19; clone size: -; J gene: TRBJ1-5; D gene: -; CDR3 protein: CASSSSVDQPQHF; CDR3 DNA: TGTGCCAGTAGTTCGTCAGTTGATCAGCCCCAGCATTTT
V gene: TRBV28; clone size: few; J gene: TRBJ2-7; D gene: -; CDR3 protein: CASSPRDAFTGYEQYF; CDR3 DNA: TGTGCCAGCAGTCCCAGGGATGCTTTCACCGGGTACGAGCAGTACTTC
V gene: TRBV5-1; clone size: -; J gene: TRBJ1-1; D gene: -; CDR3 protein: CASSLASANTEAFF; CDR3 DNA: TGCGCCAGCAGCTTGGCGTCAGCTAACACTGAAGCTTTCTTT
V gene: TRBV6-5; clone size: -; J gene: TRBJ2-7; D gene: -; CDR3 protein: CASSENRVPYEQYF; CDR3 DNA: TGTGCCAGCAGTGAGAACAGGGTCCCCTACGAGCAGTACTTC
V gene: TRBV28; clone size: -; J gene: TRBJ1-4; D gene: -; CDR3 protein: CASSSEWGLGEKLFF; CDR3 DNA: TGTGCCAGCAGTTCTGAGTGGGGCTTAGGTGAAAAACTGTTTTTT
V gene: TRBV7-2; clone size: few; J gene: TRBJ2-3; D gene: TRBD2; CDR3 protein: CASSSGLAWGTDTQYF; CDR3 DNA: TGTGCCAGCAGCTCGGGACTAGCCTGGGGCACAGATACGCAGTATTTT
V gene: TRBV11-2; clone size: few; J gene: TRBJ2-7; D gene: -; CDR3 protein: CASSSIGISYEQYF; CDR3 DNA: TGTGCCAGCAGCTCCATTGGAATCTCCTACGAGCAGTACTTC
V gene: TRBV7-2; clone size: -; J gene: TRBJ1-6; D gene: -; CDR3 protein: CASSLAQGISSPLHF; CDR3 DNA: TGTGCCAGCAGTTTAGCCCAGGGAATCAGCTCGCCCCTCCACTTT
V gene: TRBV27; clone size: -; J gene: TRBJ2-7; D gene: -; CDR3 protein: CASSLRGPPHEQYF; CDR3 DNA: TGTGCCAGCAGTCTCCGGGGTCCCCCCCACGAGCAGTACTTC
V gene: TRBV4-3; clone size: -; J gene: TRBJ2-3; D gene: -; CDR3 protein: CASSQELVADTQYF; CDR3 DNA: TGCGCCAGCAGCCAAGAACTAGTGGCAGATACGCAGTATTTT
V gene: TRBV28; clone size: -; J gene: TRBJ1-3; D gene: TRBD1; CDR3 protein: CASSIRDRDLSGNTIYF; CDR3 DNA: TGTGCCAGCAGTATTCGGGACAGGGACCTCTCTGGAAACACCATATATTTT
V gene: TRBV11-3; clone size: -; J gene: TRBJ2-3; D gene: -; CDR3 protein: CASSPTRPTSTDTQYF; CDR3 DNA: TGTGCCAGCAGCCCAACACGACCCACTAGCACAGATACGCAGTATTTT
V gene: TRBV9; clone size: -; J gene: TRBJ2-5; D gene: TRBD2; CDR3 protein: CASSGGLAEQTQYF; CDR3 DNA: TGTGCCAGCAGCGGTGGACTAGCGGAACAGACCCAGTACTTC
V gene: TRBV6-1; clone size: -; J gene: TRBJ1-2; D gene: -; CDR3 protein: CASSEGDSLYGYTF; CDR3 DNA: TGTGCCAGCAGTGAAGGAGACAGCCTCTATGGCTACACCTTC